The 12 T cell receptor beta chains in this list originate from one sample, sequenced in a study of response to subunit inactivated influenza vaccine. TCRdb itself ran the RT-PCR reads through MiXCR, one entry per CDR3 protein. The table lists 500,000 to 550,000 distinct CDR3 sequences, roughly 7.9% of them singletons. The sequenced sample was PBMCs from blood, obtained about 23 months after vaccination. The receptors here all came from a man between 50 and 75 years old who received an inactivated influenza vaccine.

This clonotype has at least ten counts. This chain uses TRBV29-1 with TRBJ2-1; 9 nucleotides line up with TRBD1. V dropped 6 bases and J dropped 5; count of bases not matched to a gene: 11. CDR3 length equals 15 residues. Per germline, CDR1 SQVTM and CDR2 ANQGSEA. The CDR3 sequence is CSVGRTGGRDNEQFF. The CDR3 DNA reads TGCAGCGTCGGCCGAACAGGGGGCCGGGACAATGAGCAGTTCTTC.

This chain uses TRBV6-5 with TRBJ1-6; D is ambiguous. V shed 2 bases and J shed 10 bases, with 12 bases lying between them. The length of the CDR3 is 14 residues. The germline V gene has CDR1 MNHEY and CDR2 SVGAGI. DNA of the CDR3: TGTGCCAGCAGTTACCTAAAGCAAGGATCACCCCTCCACTTT. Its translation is CASSYLKQGSPLHF.

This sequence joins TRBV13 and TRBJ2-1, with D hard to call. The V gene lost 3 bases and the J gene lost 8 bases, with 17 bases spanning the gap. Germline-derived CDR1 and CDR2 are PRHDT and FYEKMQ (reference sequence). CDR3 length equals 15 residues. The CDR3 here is CASSFPPDRTDEQFF. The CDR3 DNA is TGTGCCAGCAGCTTCCCCCCGGATCGAACGGATGAGCAGTTCTTC.

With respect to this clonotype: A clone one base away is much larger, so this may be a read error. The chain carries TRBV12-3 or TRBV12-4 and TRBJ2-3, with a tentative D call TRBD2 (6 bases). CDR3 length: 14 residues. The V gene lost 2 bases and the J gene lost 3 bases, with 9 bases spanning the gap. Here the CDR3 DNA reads TGTGCCAGCAGTTTAACGGGGGAGACAGATACGCAGTATTTT. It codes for CASSLTGETDTQYF.

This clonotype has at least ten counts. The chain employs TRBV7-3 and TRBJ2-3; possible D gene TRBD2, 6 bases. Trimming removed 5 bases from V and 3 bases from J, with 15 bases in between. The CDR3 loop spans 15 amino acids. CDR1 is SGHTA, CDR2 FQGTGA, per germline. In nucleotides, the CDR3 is TGTGCCAGCAGCCCGGGAGTGTTTGGTACAGATACGCAGTATTTT. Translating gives CASSPGVFGTDTQYF.

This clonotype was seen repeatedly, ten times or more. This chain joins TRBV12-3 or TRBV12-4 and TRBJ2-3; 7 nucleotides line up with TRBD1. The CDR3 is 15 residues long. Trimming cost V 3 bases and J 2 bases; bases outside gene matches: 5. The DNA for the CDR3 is TGTGCCAGCAGTTTCGACAGGGTGGCCACAGATACGCAGTATTTT. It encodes CASSFDRVATDTQYF.

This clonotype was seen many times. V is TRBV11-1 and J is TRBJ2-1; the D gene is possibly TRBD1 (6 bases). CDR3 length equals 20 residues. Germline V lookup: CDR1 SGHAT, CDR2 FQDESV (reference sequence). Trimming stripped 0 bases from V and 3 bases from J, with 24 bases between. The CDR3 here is CASSLAAGWGRDNYYNEQFF. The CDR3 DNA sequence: TGTGCCAGCAGCTTAGCAGCAGGATGGGGCCGGGACAATTACTACAATGAGCAGTTCTTC.

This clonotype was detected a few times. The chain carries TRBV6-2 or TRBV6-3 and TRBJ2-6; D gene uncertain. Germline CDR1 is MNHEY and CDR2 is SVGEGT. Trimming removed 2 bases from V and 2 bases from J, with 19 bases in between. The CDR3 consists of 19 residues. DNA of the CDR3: TGTGCCAGCAGTTACGACCCAGAAAAAGAGTCCGCTGGGGCCAACGTCCTGACTTTC. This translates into CASSYDPEKESAGANVLTF.

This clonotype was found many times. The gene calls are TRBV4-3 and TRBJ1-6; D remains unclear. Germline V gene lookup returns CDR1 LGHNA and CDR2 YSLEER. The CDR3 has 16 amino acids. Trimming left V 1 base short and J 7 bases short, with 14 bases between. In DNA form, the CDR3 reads TGCGCCAGCAGCCAAGGGGCAGATACCGGAAATTCACCCCTCCACTTT. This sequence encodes CASSQGADTGNSPLHF.

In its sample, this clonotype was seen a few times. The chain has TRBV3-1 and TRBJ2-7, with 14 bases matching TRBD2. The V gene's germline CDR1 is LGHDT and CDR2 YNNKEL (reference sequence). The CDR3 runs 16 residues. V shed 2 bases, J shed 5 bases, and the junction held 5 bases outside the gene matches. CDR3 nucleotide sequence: TGTGCCAGCAGCCAACCTTCGGGACTAGCGGGAGACGAGCAGTACTTC. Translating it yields CASSQPSGLAGDEQYF.

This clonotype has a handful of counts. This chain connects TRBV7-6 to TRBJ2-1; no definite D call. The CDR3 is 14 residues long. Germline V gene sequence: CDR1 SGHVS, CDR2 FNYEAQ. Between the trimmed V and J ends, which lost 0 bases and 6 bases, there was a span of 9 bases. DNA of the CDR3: TGTGCCAGCAGCTTAGCGAGGCCCACCAATGAGCAGTTCTTC. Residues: CASSLARPTNEQFF. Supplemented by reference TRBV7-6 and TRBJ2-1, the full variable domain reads GAGVSQSPRYKVTKRGQDVALRCDPISGHVSLYWYRQALGQGPEFLTYFNYEAQQDKSGLPNDRFSAERPEGSISTLTIQRTEQRDSAMYRCASSLARPTNEQFFGPGTRLTVL.

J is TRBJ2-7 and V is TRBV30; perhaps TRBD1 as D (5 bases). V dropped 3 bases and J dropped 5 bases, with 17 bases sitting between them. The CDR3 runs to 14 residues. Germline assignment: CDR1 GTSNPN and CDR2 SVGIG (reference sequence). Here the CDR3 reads CAWSAQGLAHEQYF. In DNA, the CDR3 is TGTGCCTGGAGCGCCCAGGGCCTTGCGCACGAGCAGTACTTC.